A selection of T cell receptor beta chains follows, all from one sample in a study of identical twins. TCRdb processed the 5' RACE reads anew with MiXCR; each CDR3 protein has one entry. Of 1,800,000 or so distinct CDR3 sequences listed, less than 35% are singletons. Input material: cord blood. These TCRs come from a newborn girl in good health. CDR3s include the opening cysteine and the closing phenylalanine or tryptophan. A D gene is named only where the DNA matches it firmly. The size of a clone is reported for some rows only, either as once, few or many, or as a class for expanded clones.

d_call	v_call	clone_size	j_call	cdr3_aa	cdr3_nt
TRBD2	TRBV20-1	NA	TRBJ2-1	CSARRTSGEDNEQFF	TGCAGTGCTAGACGGACTAGCGGGGAGGACAATGAGCAGTTCTTC
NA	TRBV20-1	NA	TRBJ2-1	CSAKESRLKGFNEQFF	TGCAGTGCTAAAGAGTCACGTCTAAAGGGGTTCAATGAGCAGTTCTTC
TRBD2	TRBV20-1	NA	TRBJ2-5	CSAEQGLGETQYF	TGCAGTGCGGAACAGGGACTAGGGGAGACCCAGTACTTC
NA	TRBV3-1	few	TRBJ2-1	CASSQDQSGSYNEQFF	TGTGCCAGCAGCCAAGATCAGAGCGGCTCCTACAATGAGCAGTTCTTC
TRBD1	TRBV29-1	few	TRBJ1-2	CSVDVRQGASYGYTF	TGCAGCGTTGACGTCAGACAGGGGGCAAGCTATGGCTACACCTTC
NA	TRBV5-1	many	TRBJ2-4	CASSFEGNIQYF	TGCGCCAGCAGCTTCGAAGGGAACATTCAGTACTTC
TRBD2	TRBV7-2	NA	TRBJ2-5	CASSPPSGRYNEQYF	TGTGCCAGCAGCCCCCCTAGCGGGCGTTACAATGAGCAGTACTTC
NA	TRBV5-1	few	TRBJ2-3	CARGPSDTQYF	TGCGCCAGGGGGCCGTCAGATACGCAGTATTTT
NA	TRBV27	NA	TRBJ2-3	CASYSPGTSTDTQYF	TGTGCCAGCTACTCCCCTGGAACTAGCACAGATACGCAGTATTTT
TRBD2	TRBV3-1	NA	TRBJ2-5	CASSQEPFSRLAGGTFQETQYF	TGTGCCAGCAGCCAAGAACCCTTTTCCCGACTAGCGGGAGGGACATTCCAAGAGACCCAGTACTTC
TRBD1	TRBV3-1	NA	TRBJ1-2	CASSQGHRGGPSYGYTF	TGTGCCAGCAGCCAAGGGCACAGGGGAGGGCCTAGCTATGGCTACACCTTC
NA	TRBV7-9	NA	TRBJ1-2	CASIPKPSGYGYTF	TGTGCCAGCATCCCTAAGCCCTCAGGCTATGGCTACACCTTC
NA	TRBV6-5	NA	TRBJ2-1	CASSYETLQFF	TGTGCCAGCAGTTACGAGACGCTGCAGTTCTTC
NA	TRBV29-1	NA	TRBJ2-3	CSVDDHGGRRGTQYF	TGCAGCGTTGACGACCATGGGGGACGTAGAGGTACGCAGTATTTT
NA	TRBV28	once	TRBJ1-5	CASRQRTHIQPQHF	TGTGCCAGCAGACAGCGGACACACATCCAGCCCCAGCATTTT
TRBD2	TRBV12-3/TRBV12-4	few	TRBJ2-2	CASRTSGSTGELFF	TGTGCCAGCAGGACTAGCGGGAGCACCGGGGAGCTGTTTTTT
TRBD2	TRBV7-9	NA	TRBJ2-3	CAGSFGTSGTDTQYF	TGTGCCGGCAGCTTCGGGACTAGCGGAACAGATACGCAGTATTTT
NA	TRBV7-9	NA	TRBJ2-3	CASSLSSNRADTQYF	TGTGCCAGCAGCTTAAGCTCAAACAGGGCGGATACGCAGTATTTT
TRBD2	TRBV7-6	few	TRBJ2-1	CASSPLSGATYNEQFF	TGTGCCAGCAGCCCTCTCAGCGGGGCGACCTACAATGAGCAGTTCTTC
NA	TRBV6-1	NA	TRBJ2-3	CASSEEPASTDTQYF	TGTGCCAGCAGTGAAGAACCGGCTAGCACAGATACGCAGTATTTT
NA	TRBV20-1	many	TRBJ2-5	CSARVRPGIETQYF	TGCAGTGCTAGAGTAAGGCCAGGAATAGAGACCCAGTACTTC
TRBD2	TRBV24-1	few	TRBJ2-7	CATSDSRTSLTEQYF	TGTGCCACCAGTGACTCACGGACTAGCTTAACCGAGCAGTACTTC
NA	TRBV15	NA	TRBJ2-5	CATSRVGTSQETQYF	TGTGCCACCAGCAGAGTCGGGACATCCCAAGAGACCCAGTACTTC
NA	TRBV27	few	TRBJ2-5	CASSFTGTDQETQYF	TGTGCCAGCAGTTTCACGGGGACGGATCAAGAGACCCAGTACTTC
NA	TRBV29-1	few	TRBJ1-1	CSVESGNTEAFF	TGCAGCGTTGAGTCGGGGAACACTGAAGCTTTCTTT
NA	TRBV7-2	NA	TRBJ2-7	CASSLRLGLAYEQYF	TGTGCCAGCAGCCTTCGATTGGGATTAGCCTACGAGCAGTACTTC
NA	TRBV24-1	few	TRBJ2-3	CATSDGQSTDTQYF	TGTGCCACCAGTGATGGACAGAGCACAGATACGCAGTATTTT
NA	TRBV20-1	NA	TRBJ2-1	CSAIRGGRSEQFF	TGCAGTGCTATCAGGGGGGGCCGTAGTGAGCAGTTCTTC
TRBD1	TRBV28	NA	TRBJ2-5	CASSRPFRGLKETQYF	TGTGCCAGCAGTCGGCCTTTCAGGGGGCTCAAAGAGACCCAGTACTTC
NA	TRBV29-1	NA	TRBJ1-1	CSVGYSGAFF	TGCAGCGTTGGCTACAGCGGAGCTTTCTTT
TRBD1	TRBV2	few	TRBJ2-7	CASRSPGQGVYEQYF	TGTGCCAGCAGGTCCCCGGGACAGGGGGTTTACGAGCAGTACTTC
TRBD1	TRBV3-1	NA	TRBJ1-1	CASSNRGYGEAFF	TGTGCCAGCAGCAACAGGGGGTATGGTGAAGCTTTCTTT
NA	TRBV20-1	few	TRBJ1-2	CSARNGYYGYTF	TGCAGTGCTAGGAACGGATACTATGGCTACACCTTC
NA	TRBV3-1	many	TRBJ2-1	CASSQVGIDYNEQFF	TGTGCCAGCAGCCAAGTGGGTATTGATTACAATGAGCAGTTCTTC
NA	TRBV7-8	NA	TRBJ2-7	CASSLSGRRAYEQYF	TGTGCCAGCAGCTTATCTGGCAGGAGGGCCTACGAGCAGTACTTC
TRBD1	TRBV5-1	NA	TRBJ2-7	CASSSAPGQYNEQYF	TGCGCCAGCAGCTCTGCTCCGGGACAGTACAATGAGCAGTACTTC
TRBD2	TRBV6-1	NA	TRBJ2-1	CASSGGLAGTPSIGEQFF	TGTGCCAGCAGTGGCGGACTAGCGGGAACCCCCTCGATCGGCGAGCAGTTCTTC
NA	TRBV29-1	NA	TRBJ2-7	CSVEDQGREQYF	TGCAGCGTTGAAGATCAGGGTAGGGAGCAGTACTTC
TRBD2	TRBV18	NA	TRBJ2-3	CASSPRRGGNTQYF	TGTGCCAGCTCACCACGGCGGGGGGGAAATACGCAGTATTTT
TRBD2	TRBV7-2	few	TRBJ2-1	CASILSGGAYNEQFF	TGTGCCAGCATTCTTAGCGGGGGGGCCTACAATGAGCAGTTCTTC
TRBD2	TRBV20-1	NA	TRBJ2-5	CSASSRVLAGEVGEQYF	TGCAGTGCTAGTAGTCGAGTACTAGCGGGAGAGGTCGGTGAGCAGTACTTC
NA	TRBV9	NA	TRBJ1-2	CASTRQSYGYTF	TGTGCCAGCACCCGACAGTCTTATGGCTACACCTTC
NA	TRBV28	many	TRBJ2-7	CASSTKRKPYEQYF	TGTGCCAGCAGTACCAAGCGAAAACCCTACGAGCAGTACTTC
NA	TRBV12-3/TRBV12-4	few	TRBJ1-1	CASRGALKAFF	TGTGCCAGCAGGGGGGCTTTAAAGGCTTTCTTT
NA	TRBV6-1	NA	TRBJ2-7	CASSDEAGSSYEQYF	TGTGCCAGCAGTGATGAGGCGGGAAGCTCCTACGAGCAGTACTTC
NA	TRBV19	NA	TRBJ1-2	CASGIGNPIPFGYGYTF	TGTGCCAGTGGTATCGGAAATCCTATCCCCTTCGGCTATGGCTACACCTTC
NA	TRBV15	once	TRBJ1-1	CATSRGRETEAFF	TGTGCCACCAGCAGGGGAAGAGAGACTGAAGCTTTCTTT
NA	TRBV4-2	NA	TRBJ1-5	CASSRTEPNQPQHF	TGTGCCAGCAGCAGGACGGAGCCTAATCAGCCCCAGCATTTT
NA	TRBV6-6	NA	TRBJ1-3	CASSTGGNTIYF	TGTGCCAGCAGTACCGGAGGAAACACCATATATTTT
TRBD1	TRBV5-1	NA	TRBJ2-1	CASSLSQGEYNEQFF	TGCGCCAGCAGCTTGAGTCAGGGGGAGTACAATGAGCAGTTCTTC
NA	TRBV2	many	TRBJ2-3	CASSKPGLDTQYF	TGTGCCAGCAGCAAACCGGGTCTCGATACGCAGTATTTT
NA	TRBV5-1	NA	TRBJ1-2	CASSLVPGDWDGYTF	TGCGCCAGCAGCTTGGTGCCAGGGGATTGGGATGGCTACACCTTC